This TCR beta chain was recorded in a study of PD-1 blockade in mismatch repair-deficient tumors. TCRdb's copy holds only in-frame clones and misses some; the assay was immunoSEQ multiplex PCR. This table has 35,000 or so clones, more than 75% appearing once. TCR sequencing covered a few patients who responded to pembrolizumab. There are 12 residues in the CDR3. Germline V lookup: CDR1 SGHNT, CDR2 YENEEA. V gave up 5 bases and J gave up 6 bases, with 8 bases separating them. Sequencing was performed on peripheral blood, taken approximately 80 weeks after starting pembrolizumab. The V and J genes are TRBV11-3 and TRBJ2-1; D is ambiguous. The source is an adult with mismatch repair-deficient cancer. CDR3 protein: CASSPGVNEQFF. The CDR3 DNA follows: TGTGCCAGCAGCCCGGGCGTCAATGAGCAGTTCTTC.